What follows is one T cell receptor beta chain and its context. Its antigen is currently unknown. These data come from a study of PD-1 blockade in mismatch repair-deficient tumors. Study at large: Enrolled about 2013-2016, patients had progressing, pretreated mismatch repair-deficient cancers of over nine types. Study results and limitations: Tumor-resident clones, often undetectable pretreatment in blood, expanded then contracted after pembrolizumab.

Data came from immunoSEQ multiplex PCR; TCRdb stores just in-frame clones and leaves some out. Here the sample spans roughly 70,000 clones, more than 75% being singletons. Every patient had mismatch repair deficiency by PCR or immunohistochemistry. Three pembrolizumab responders had their TCRs sequenced. This TCR was sampled from an adult with mismatch repair-deficient cancer. Specimen: peripheral blood, collected 2 weeks after starting pembrolizumab.

CDR3 DNA sequence: TGTGCCAGTAGTAAGGGAAGCGGGACCTACAATGAGCAGTTCTTC. This encodes CASSKGSGTYNEQFF. This chain links TRBV19 with TRBJ2-1; 7 bases agree with TRBD2. The J segment lost 2 bases and the V segment lost 4 bases, leaving 5 bases of the junction unmatched. Germline V gene lookup returns CDR1 LNHDA and CDR2 SQIVND (reference sequence). CDR3 length: 15 amino acids.